The 13 T cell receptor beta chains below come from one sample, sequenced in a study of T cells in localized non-small cell lung cancer. The repertoire was sequenced with immunoSEQ multiplex PCR; TCRdb's copy has only in-frame clones and lacks some. The sample records roughly 12,000 clones, around 83% being singletons. Sequenced material: peripheral blood, taken before any cancer treatment. These receptors all come from a male donor older than 55 with stage I lung adenocarcinoma.

V gene TRBV2 combines with J gene TRBJ2-5; 11 bases align to TRBD2. The CDR3 is 13 amino acids. The junction had 0 bases not matched to a gene; V was cut back by 6 bases and J by 3 bases. Germline V gene lookup returns CDR1 SNHLY and CDR2 FYNNEI. The CDR3 DNA reads as TGTGCCAGCAGGGGACTAGCGGAAGAGACCCAGTACTTC. Its protein product is CASRGLAEETQYF.

The CDR3 bases are TGTGCCATCAGTGCCCGGGACTCTGCGACCGAGCAGTACTTC. Encoded protein: CAISARDSATEQYF. V and J are TRBV10-3 and TRBJ2-7; D might be TRBD2 (6 bases). From germline, CDR1 is ENHRY and CDR2 SYGVKD. The V and J ends lost 4 bases and 6 bases respectively, with 16 bases between them. This CDR3 has 14 residues.

This chain links TRBV6-5 with TRBJ2-6; D call uncertain. From germline, CDR1 is MNHEY and CDR2 SVGAGI. V was shortened by 6 bases and J by 0 bases, with 9 bases between the two germline ends. There are 15 residues in the CDR3. The CDR3 sequence: CASSPRGSGANVLTF. DNA for the CDR3: TGTGCCAGCAGCCCCCGAGGCTCTGGGGCCAACGTCCTGACTTTC.

The J gene is TRBJ1-2, the V gene TRBV5-4; D is unclear. This CDR3 comprises 12 residues. The V end was cut by 0 bases, the J end by 8 bases, with 8 bases between. From germline, CDR1 is SGHNT and CDR2 YYREEE (reference sequence). CDR3 sequence (DNA): TGTGCCAGCAGCTTGGTAGAGATAGGCTACACCTTC. Its translation is CASSLVEIGYTF.

This chain connects TRBV9 to TRBJ2-1, with 7 bases aligning to TRBD1. This CDR3 has 13 amino acids. Germline assignment: CDR1 SGDLS and CDR2 YYNGEE. J lost 9 bases, V lost 8 bases, and 11 bases had no gene match. CDR3 sequence: CASSGQGVGEQFF. CDR3 nucleotides: TGTGCCAGTTCAGGGCAGGGGGTCGGTGAGCAGTTCTTC.

The rearrangement links TRBV10-3 to TRBJ1-1; 10 bases agree with TRBD1. The CDR3 has 16 residues. CDR1 is ENHRY, CDR2 SYGVKD, per germline. V lost 10 bases and J lost 0; bases outside the gene matches: 11. The DNA of the CDR3 is TGTGCCACCTGGACAGGGGGTCCCCCAATGAACACTGAAGCTTTCTTT. Protein product: CATWTGGPPMNTEAFF.

The chain couples TRBV4-1 to TRBJ2-7; 8 nucleotides align to TRBD2. After removal of 5 bases from V and 1 base from J, the junction contained 7 bases not matched to a gene. The V gene's germline CDR1 is MGHRA and CDR2 YSYEKL. This CDR3 is built from 15 residues. CDR3 in amino acids: CASSEQLAASYEQYF. In DNA, the CDR3 is TGCGCCAGCAGCGAGCAACTAGCGGCATCCTACGAGCAGTACTTC.

V and J are TRBV4-1 and TRBJ2-1; 9 bases align to TRBD2. V was clipped by 4 bases and J by 4 bases; unmatched bases: 14. CDR3 length equals 18 residues. Germline V lookup: CDR1 MGHRA, CDR2 YSYEKL. CDR3 sequence (DNA): TGCGCCAGCAGCCCCAGGGTTGCGGGAGGGCCAGAGTACAATGAGCAGTTCTTC. Protein: CASSPRVAGGPEYNEQFF.

The rearrangement links TRBV7-6 to TRBJ1-2, with TRBD1 identical over 9 bases. This CDR3 region has 15 residues. The germline V gene has CDR1 SGHVS and CDR2 FNYEAQ. The junction had 10 bases not matched to a gene; V was cut back by 5 bases and J by 6 bases. The CDR3 region is CASSTRQGVKNGYTF. Here the CDR3 DNA reads TGTGCCAGCAGCACTAGACAGGGGGTTAAGAATGGCTACACCTTC.

This clone has only a few counts. This sequence joins TRBV6-5 and TRBJ1-4; D is perhaps TRBD1 (5 bases). V was cut by 6 bases and J by 3 bases, with 11 bases left in between. Germline assignment: CDR1 MNHEY and CDR2 SVGAGI. This CDR3 comprises 14 residues. CDR3 in DNA: TGTGCCAGCAGGTCCCAGGGTTCTAATGAAAAACTGTTTTTT. This sequence encodes CASRSQGSNEKLFF.

The DNA for the CDR3 is TGTGCCAGCACTAGGGGGACGGGGACTAATGAAAAACTGTTTTTT. This codes for CASTRGTGTNEKLFF. This chain uses TRBV6-6 with TRBJ1-4; D is possibly TRBD1 (6 bases). Germline CDR1 and CDR2: MNHNY and SVGAGI (reference sequence). The CDR3 length is 15 residues. Trimming took off 7 bases at V and 2 bases at J, with 14 bases between the two ends.

The rearrangement links TRBV5-1 to TRBJ2-7; D perhaps matches TRBD1 (6 bases). The CDR3 extends over 13 amino acids. Germline V lookup: CDR1 SGHRS, CDR2 YFSETQ. Trimming pared 6 bases from V and 3 bases from J, leaving 13 bases between. The CDR3 nucleotides are TGCGCCAGCAACCCGGACAGAAGCTACGAGCAGTACTTC. Amino acids: CASNPDRSYEQYF.

The chain employs TRBV10-3 and TRBJ2-1, with D uncertain. Germline loops: CDR1 ENHRY, CDR2 SYGVKD. Trimming pared 4 bases from V and 9 bases from J, leaving 7 bases between. The CDR3 sequence is 11 residues long. The CDR3 region is CAISGIGEQFF. The CDR3 region has the DNA TGTGCCATCAGTGGGATAGGTGAGCAGTTCTTC.